A single sample gave rise to the 23 T cell receptor beta chains below, sequenced in a study of graft-versus-host responses after intestinal transplantation. Sequenced by immunoSEQ multiplex PCR; TCRdb stores in-frame clones only, minus some. The data hold fewer than 95,000 clones, with 90% to 95% observed a single time. Antigens for these TCRs are unknown. The material was unstimulated CD8+ T cells sorted from spleen or lymph node cells, obtained before intestinal transplant. The receptors were gathered from a human donor who received an intestinal transplant.

The chain has TRBV27 and TRBJ1-1, with D possibly TRBD1 on 6 matching bases. CDR1 and CDR2 from the germline V gene are MNHEY and SMNVEV (reference sequence). V lost 8 bases to trimming and J lost 4 bases, with 17 bases between them. CDR3 size: 14 residues. The CDR3 is CASGAGGAGTEAFF. The CDR3 DNA reads TGTGCCAGCGGAGCTGGGGGGGCAGGCACTGAAGCTTTCTTT.

This rearrangement joins TRBV27 to TRBJ2-7; 8 bases align to TRBD2. This CDR3 contains 13 residues. CDR1 is MNHEY, CDR2 SMNVEV, per germline (reference sequence). Trimming cost V 3 bases and J 7 bases; bases outside gene matches: 5. The CDR3 DNA reads TGTGCCAGCAGTTTGGCGGGAGGAGGGGAGCAGTACTTC. This translates into CASSLAGGGEQYF.

The chain combines TRBV9 with TRBJ2-3; 12 nucleotides line up with TRBD2. This CDR3 spans 16 amino acids. Trimming took 0 bases from V and 5 from J; bases not matched to a gene: 4. The germline V gene has CDR1 SGDLS and CDR2 YYNGEE. CDR3 residues: CASSVVTSGGLDTQYF. The CDR3 DNA is TGTGCCAGCAGCGTAGTAACTAGCGGGGGGCTAGATACGCAGTATTTT. Full variable domain (missing parts from reference TRBV9 and TRBJ2-3): DSGVTQTPKHLITATGQRVTLRCSPRSGDLSVYWYQQSLDQGLQFLIQYYNGEERAKGNILERFSAQQFPDLHSELNLSSLELGDSALYFCASSVVTSGGLDTQYFGPGTRLTVL.

This clone appeared a single time. V gene TRBV27 combines with J gene TRBJ2-1; a possible D gene is TRBD2 (5 bases). This CDR3 is 14 amino acids long. Germline V gives CDR1 MNHEY, CDR2 SMNVEV (reference sequence). Trimming pared 3 bases from V and 3 bases from J, leaving 9 bases between. CDR3 residues: CASSFEGLYNEQFF. In DNA form, the CDR3 reads TGTGCCAGCAGTTTCGAGGGCCTCTACAATGAGCAGTTCTTC.

There are a few counts of this clone. The CDR3: CASSLAQGDTGELFF. The CDR3 DNA follows: TGTGCCAGCAGCTTAGCTCAAGGGGACACCGGGGAGCTGTTTTTT. V is TRBV7-9 and J is TRBJ2-2; tentative D call: TRBD1 (5 bases). Germline CDR1 reads SEHNR; CDR2 reads FQNEAQ (reference sequence). V shed 0 bases and J shed 3 bases, with 8 bases lying between them. The CDR3 extends over 15 amino acids.

The chain has TRBV19 and TRBJ1-1, with D possibly matching TRBD1 (5 bases). Trimming pared 1 base from V and 2 bases from J, leaving 11 bases between. The CDR3 spans 15 residues. The V gene's germline CDR1 is LNHDA and CDR2 SQIVND (reference sequence). In DNA form, the CDR3 reads TGTGCCAGTAGTATAGCTTCCGGGGGAAACACTGAAGCTTTCTTT. Amino acids: CASSIASGGNTEAFF.

The chain uses TRBV28 and TRBJ1-4, with D unclear. The ends were cut back, 6 bases at V and 4 bases at J, with 12 bases in the middle. CDR1 is MDHEN, CDR2 SYDVKM, per germline. This CDR3 is built from 14 residues. Written as DNA, the CDR3 is TGTGCCAGCAGCCCGTCCGCGGTTAATGAAAAACTGTTTTTT. Translated, it gives CASSPSAVNEKLFF.

V and J are TRBV9 and TRBJ1-3; TRBD1 is a possible D gene (5 bases). Germline CDR1 reads SGDLS; CDR2 reads YYNGEE. The CDR3 extends over 14 amino acids. V dropped 2 bases and J dropped 2 bases, with 8 bases sitting between them. CDR3 region: CASSVDSPGNTIYF. DNA for the CDR3: TGTGCCAGCAGCGTTGACAGCCCTGGAAACACCATATATTTT.

The gene calls are TRBV5-6 and TRBJ2-4; D possibly corresponds to TRBD1 (5 bases). The V end lost 1 base, the J end lost 3 bases, and 11 bases lay between the germline ends. Germline V gene sequence: CDR1 SGHDT, CDR2 YYEEEE. This CDR3 region has 15 residues. The CDR3 sequence is CASSLQGVGKNIQYF. CDR3 in DNA: TGTGCCAGCAGCTTGCAAGGGGTGGGCAAAAACATTCAGTACTTC.

This clone was seen once. The chain employs TRBV27 and TRBJ2-7; D is perhaps TRBD1 (6 bases). The germline V gene encodes CDR1 MNHEY and CDR2 SMNVEV (reference sequence). CDR3 size: 14 residues. Trimming took off 6 bases at V and 0 bases at J, with 12 bases between the two ends. DNA of the CDR3: TGTGCCAGCAGGGCCCAGGGGAGCTCCTACGAGCAGTACTTC. As protein: CASRAQGSSYEQYF.

CDR3 DNA: TGTGCCAGCAGCGAATCTAGCTCCTACAATGAGCAGTTCTTC. It yields the protein CASSESSSYNEQFF. The chain couples TRBV6-5 to TRBJ2-1; the D is unclear. The CDR3 totals 14 residues. Germline CDR1 is MNHEY and CDR2 is SVGAGI. V was clipped by 6 bases and J by 0 bases, with 9 bases between them.

This sequence joins TRBV13 and TRBJ2-1, with TRBD1 matching over 7 bases. The CDR3 runs to 14 residues. The ends lost 4 bases at V and 5 bases at J; junction bases unmatched: 5. Per germline, CDR1 PRHDT and CDR2 FYEKMQ (reference sequence). The CDR3 bases are TGTGCCAGCAGCTCAGGGACAGAGAACAATGAGCAGTTCTTC. Translation gives CASSSGTENNEQFF. Based on the CDR3 plus reference TRBV13 and TRBJ2-1, the full variable domain is AAGVIQSPRHLIKEKRETATLKCYPIPRHDTVYWYQQGPGQDPQFLISFYEKMQSDKGSIPDRFSAQQFSDYHSELNMSSLELGDSALYFCASSSGTENNEQFFGPGTRLTVL.

In this sample, this clone turned up once. J is TRBJ1-1 and V is TRBV11-2; possibly TRBD1 for D (6 bases). V dropped 5 bases and J dropped 3 bases, with 16 bases sitting between them. CDR3 size: 15 residues. The germline V gene has CDR1 SGHAT and CDR2 FQNNGV. The CDR3, as DNA: TGTGCCAGCAGCCCTACCAACGGGACATACACTGAAGCTTTCTTT. It codes for CASSPTNGTYTEAFF.

Only one count was recorded for this clone. J is TRBJ2-7 and V is TRBV29-1; D gene uncertain. V was shortened by 6 bases and J by 5 bases, with 14 bases between the two germline ends. This CDR3 is built from 12 residues. Germline V gives CDR1 SQVTM, CDR2 ANQGSEA. DNA of the CDR3: TGCAGCGTCGCGGATACGGCGGACGAGCAGTACTTC. Its protein product is CSVADTADEQYF.

The chain's CDR3 is CTSSRGTGHSNTGELFF. The CDR3 region has the DNA TGCACCAGCAGCCGAGGGACAGGGCACTCTAACACCGGGGAGCTGTTTTTT. The J gene is TRBJ2-2, the V gene TRBV1; the DNA was not compared with TRBD1, the D call given in the table. TRBV1 is shown as a pseudogene. This CDR3 comprises 17 residues.

The genes are TRBV6-5 and TRBJ2-7, with TRBD2 identical over 12 bases. V trimming: 4 bases; J trimming: 5 bases; junction bases outside the gene matches: 3. The germline V gene has CDR1 MNHEY and CDR2 SVGAGI. This CDR3 is 14 amino acids long. Here the CDR3 DNA reads TGTGCCAGCAGTTCGACTAGCGGGGGCCACGAGCAGTACTTC. Encoded protein: CASSSTSGGHEQYF.

The gene calls are TRBV4-2 and TRBJ2-7; D possibly corresponds to TRBD1 (5 bases). The CDR3 is 15 residues long. V lost 0 bases and J 1 base, leaving 10 bases between the germline ends. The V gene's germline CDR1 is LGHNA and CDR2 YNFKEQ. The CDR3 DNA sequence: TGTGCCAGCAGCCAAGAACCAGGGTGGTCCTACGAGCAGTACTTC. This sequence encodes CASSQEPGWSYEQYF.

The gene calls are TRBV19 and TRBJ1-1; the D is unclear. Per the germline V gene, CDR1 is LNHDA and CDR2 is SQIVND (reference sequence). V lost 5 bases to trimming and J lost 3 bases, with 4 bases between them. The CDR3 has 11 residues. The CDR3 reads CASSLYTEAFF. In DNA form, the CDR3 reads TGTGCCAGTAGTTTATACACTGAAGCTTTCTTT.

A single count supports this clone. The rearrangement links TRBV10-3 to TRBJ2-1, with TRBD2 identical over 13 bases. Germline CDR1 ENHRY, CDR2 SYGVKD. The V and J ends lost 0 bases and 5 bases, in that order; junction bases with no gene match: 4. CDR3 length equals 17 residues. The CDR3 region has the DNA TGTGCCATCAGTGAGTCGCAAGGACTAGCGGGAGACAATGAGCAGTTCTTC. Its translation is CAISESQGLAGDNEQFF.

The chain carries TRBV6-5 and TRBJ1-2; D is uncertain. V lost 0 bases and J 8 bases, leaving 10 bases between the germline ends. Germline CDR1 is MNHEY and CDR2 is SVGAGI. This CDR3 comprises 13 residues. The CDR3 protein is CASSYSFREGYTF. The CDR3 DNA follows: TGTGCCAGCAGTTACTCGTTTCGGGAGGGCTACACCTTC.

The chain couples TRBV4-1 to TRBJ2-3; the match to TRBD2 covers 11 bases. Unmatched junction bases numbered 24, after V lost 1 base and J lost 9 bases. CDR3 length: 21 residues. Germline CDR1 reads MGHRA; CDR2 reads YSYEKL. Here the CDR3 reads CASSQVPLGAGGTSGAQTQYF. CDR3 in DNA: TGCGCCAGCAGCCAAGTCCCTTTGGGGGCCGGCGGGACTAGCGGAGCCCAGACGCAGTATTTT.

This clone was detected once. This chain's CDR3 is CASSLGLAGTYNEQFF. In nucleotides, the CDR3 is TGTGCCAGCAGCTTGGGCTTAGCGGGCACCTACAATGAGCAGTTCTTC. The chain is built from TRBV5-6 and TRBJ2-1; 7 positions agree with TRBD2. Germline-derived CDR1 and CDR2 are SGHDT and YYEEEE. The trim removed 0 bases at V and 2 bases at J, leaving 5 bases unmatched. The CDR3 is 16 residues long.

DNA of the CDR3: TGTGCCAGCAGTTTGGGGCCGGTACAGGGGGCTCAGACAGATACGCAGTATTTT. Translated: CASSLGPVQGAQTDTQYF. The chain couples TRBV7-6 to TRBJ2-3, with 9 nucleotides matching TRBD1. Germline-derived CDR1 and CDR2 are SGHVS and FNYEAQ. This CDR3 has 18 residues. After removal of 6 bases from V and 3 bases from J, the junction contained 16 bases not matched to a gene. The whole variable domain, filled in from reference TRBV7-6 and TRBJ2-3, reads GAGVSQSPRYKVTKRGQDVALRCDPISGHVSLYWYRQALGQGPEFLTYFNYEAQQDKSGLPNDRFSAERPEGSISTLTIQRTEQRDSAMYRCASSLGPVQGAQTDTQYFGPGTRLTVL.